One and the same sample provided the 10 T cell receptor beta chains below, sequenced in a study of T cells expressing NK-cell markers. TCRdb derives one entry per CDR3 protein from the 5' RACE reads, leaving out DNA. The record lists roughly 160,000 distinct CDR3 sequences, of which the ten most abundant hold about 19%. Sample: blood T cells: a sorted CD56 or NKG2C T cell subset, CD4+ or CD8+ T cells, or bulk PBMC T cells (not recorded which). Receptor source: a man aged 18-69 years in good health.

CDR3 region: CASSVGGGESSYEQYF. This rearrangement joins TRBV9 to TRBJ2-7; the D gene TCRdb calls, TRBD1, cannot be checked with no DNA. Germline loops: CDR1 SGDLS, CDR2 YYNGEE. The CDR3 length is 16 residues.

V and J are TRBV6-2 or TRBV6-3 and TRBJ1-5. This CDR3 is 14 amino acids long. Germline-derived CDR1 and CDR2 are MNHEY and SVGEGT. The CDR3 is CASSYREGNQPQHF.

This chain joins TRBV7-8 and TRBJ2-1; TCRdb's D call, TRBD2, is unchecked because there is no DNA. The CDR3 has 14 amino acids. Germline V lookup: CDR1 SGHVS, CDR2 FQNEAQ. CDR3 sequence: CASSRAGGPNEQFF.

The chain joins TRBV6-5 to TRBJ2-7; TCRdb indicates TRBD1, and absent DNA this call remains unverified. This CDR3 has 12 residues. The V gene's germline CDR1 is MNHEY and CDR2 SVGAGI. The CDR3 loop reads CASRQGTYEQYF.

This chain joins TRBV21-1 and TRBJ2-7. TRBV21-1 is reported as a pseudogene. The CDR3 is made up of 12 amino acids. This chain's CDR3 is CASSKAPREQYF.

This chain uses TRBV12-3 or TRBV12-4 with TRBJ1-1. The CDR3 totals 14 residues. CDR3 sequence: CASSPYRENTEAFF.

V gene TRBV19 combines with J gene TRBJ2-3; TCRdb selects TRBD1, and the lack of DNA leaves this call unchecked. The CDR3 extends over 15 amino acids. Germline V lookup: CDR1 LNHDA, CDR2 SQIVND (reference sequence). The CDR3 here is CASSMEHRVTDTQYF.

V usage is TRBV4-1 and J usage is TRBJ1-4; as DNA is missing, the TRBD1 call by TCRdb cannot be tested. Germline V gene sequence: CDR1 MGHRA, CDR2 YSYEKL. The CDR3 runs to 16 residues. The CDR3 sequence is CASSQAQGLTNEKLFF.

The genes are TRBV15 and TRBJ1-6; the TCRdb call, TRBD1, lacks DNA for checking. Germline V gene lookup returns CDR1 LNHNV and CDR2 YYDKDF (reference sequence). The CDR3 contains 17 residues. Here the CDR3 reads CATSRDINPGYNSPLHF.

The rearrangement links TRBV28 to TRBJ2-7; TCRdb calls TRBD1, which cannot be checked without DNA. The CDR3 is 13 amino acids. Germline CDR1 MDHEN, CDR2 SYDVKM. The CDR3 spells CASSLSPWGEQYF.